The 16 T cell receptor beta chains below come from one sample, sequenced in a study of cytomegalovirus exposure and HLA in healthy donors. The study ran its PCR with 60 Vbeta and 13 Jbeta primers. The method was immunoSEQ multiplex PCR; TCRdb's version includes in-frame clones alone and lacks a portion of them. The sample has roughly 100,000 clones; 70% are singletons. Sequencing was carried out using PBMCs. The source of these receptors is a man between 35 and 55 years old in good health and CMV-seropositive.

The chain combines TRBV7-9 with TRBJ1-4, with 8 bases that match TRBD1. Germline values: CDR1 SEHNR, CDR2 FQNEAQ (reference sequence). The CDR3 has 16 residues. V was pared by 4 bases and J by 7 bases, with 11 bases of the junction left unmatched. CDR3 nucleotides: TGTGCCAGCAGCTCTAACAAGGACAGGGAGGGTGAAAAACTGTTTTTT. It specifies CASSSNKDREGEKLFF.

CDR3 coding DNA: TGTGCCAGCAGGGACTCCGGGGGCACAGATACGCAGTATTTT. Translated, it gives CASRDSGGTDTQYF. The chain has TRBV6-1 and TRBJ2-3, with D perhaps TRBD2 (5 bases). Trimming took 6 bases from V and 1 from J, leaving 11 bases between them. The germline V gene has CDR1 MNHNS and CDR2 SASEGT. CDR3 length: 14 amino acids.

This clone was seen more than once but under ten times. The chain carries TRBV4-1 and TRBJ2-5, with 8 bases fitting TRBD2. From germline, CDR1 is MGHRA and CDR2 YSYEKL. The CDR3 loop spans 17 amino acids. With 6 bases clipped from V and 0 bases from J, the junction kept 12 bases outside the gene matches. CDR3 sequence (DNA): TGCGCCAGCAGTCTAGGCTTACTAGCGGTGTACCAAGAGACCCAGTACTTC. It is translated as CASSLGLLAVYQETQYF.

The V call is TRBV6-5, the J call TRBJ1-1, with 7 bases lining up with TRBD1. The CDR3 contains 15 residues. The trim removed 7 bases at V and 1 base at J, leaving 9 bases unmatched. The germline CDR1 and CDR2 sequences are MNHEY and SVGAGI. The CDR3 bases are TGTGCCAGCACTTTAAGGGGGCTCCAGAACACTGAAGCTTTCTTT. Residues: CASTLRGLQNTEAFF.

The genes are TRBV5-1 and TRBJ2-7; possibly TRBD2 for D (6 bases). The germline V gene has CDR1 SGHRS and CDR2 YFSETQ. The CDR3 runs 13 residues. Trimming took 0 bases from V and 6 from J, leaving 10 bases between them. The CDR3 region is CASSLGREREQYF. The DNA of the CDR3 is TGCGCCAGCAGCTTGGGGAGGGAACGCGAGCAGTACTTC.

The CDR3 here is CASSPGQSSGNTIYF. Written as DNA, the CDR3 is TGTGCCAGTAGTCCGGGACAGAGCTCTGGAAACACCATATATTTT. The chain carries TRBV19 and TRBJ1-3; TRBD1 matches 7 bases. CDR1 and CDR2 (germline): LNHDA, SQIVND (reference sequence). This CDR3 contains 15 residues. The J segment lost 0 bases and the V segment lost 5 bases, leaving 4 bases of the junction unmatched.

This chain joins TRBV5-3 and TRBJ2-5; TRBD2 matches 10 bases. TRBV5-3 is designated an ORF whose function remains uncertain. With V trimmed by 2 bases and J by 3 bases, 4 bases remained unmatched. The CDR3 length is 15 residues. The CDR3 nucleotides read TGTGCCAGAAGCTTAGGACTAGCGGCAAAAGAGACCCAGTACTTC. Protein product: CARSLGLAAKETQYF.

There are a few counts of this clone. The chain recombines TRBV11-1 with TRBJ2-7; 7 bases are shared with TRBD2. The V and J ends lost 5 bases and 12 bases, in that order; junction bases with no gene match: 10. CDR1 and CDR2 from the germline V gene are SGHAT and FQDESV (reference sequence). This CDR3 is built from 12 residues. CDR3 nucleotide sequence: TGTGCCAGCAGCCTCGTTAGCGGGCGCTTGTACGTC. Amino acid sequence: CASSLVSGRLYV.

This clone has just a few counts. The V and J genes are TRBV10-3 and TRBJ2-3; weak D call: TRBD1 (5 bases). The germline V gene encodes CDR1 ENHRY and CDR2 SYGVKD. Trimming took off 6 bases at V and 2 bases at J, with 15 bases between the two ends. The CDR3 is 15 residues long. CDR3 nucleotides: TGTGCCATCAGAGTTGGACAAGCATACACAGATACGCAGTATTTT. Protein sequence: CAIRVGQAYTDTQYF.

This chain uses TRBV10-3 with TRBJ1-5; D remains ambiguous. V lost 4 bases and J 4 bases, leaving 17 bases between the germline ends. Germline lookup yields CDR1 ENHRY and CDR2 SYGVKD. This CDR3 contains 16 residues. The CDR3 here is CAISVDGLAGNQPQHF. The CDR3 DNA sequence: TGTGCCATCAGTGTCGACGGATTAGCGGGTAATCAGCCCCAGCATTTT.

The rearrangement joins TRBV5-1 to TRBJ2-2, with D maybe TRBD1 (6 bases). The CDR3 is 15 residues long. Germline CDR1 reads SGHRS; CDR2 reads YFSETQ. Deletions cut 0 bases from V and 6 bases from J, with 12 bases between. The CDR3 bases are TGCGCCAGCAGCTTGGTGCAGGGGATCGCCGGGGAGCTGTTTTTT. Translated: CASSLVQGIAGELFF.

The gene calls are TRBV30 and TRBJ2-1; TRBD2 might be the D (5 bases). This CDR3 comprises 17 residues. Germline V lookup: CDR1 GTSNPN, CDR2 SVGIG (reference sequence). With 3 bases removed from V and 10 bases from J, the gap between germline ends came to 28 bases. The CDR3 region has the DNA TGTGCCTGGAGAGAAGGGCGTGAACTAGTGGGGAAACTGGAGCAGTTCTTC. Encoded protein: CAWREGRELVGKLEQFF. The full variable domain, with the rest looked up from reference TRBV30 and TRBJ2-1, is SQTIHQWPATLVQPVGSPLSLECTVEGTSNPNLYWYRQAAGRGLQLLFYSVGIGQISSEVPQNLSASRPQDRQFILSSKKLLLSDSGFYLCAWREGRELVGKLEQFFGPGTRLTVL.

The J gene is TRBJ2-1, the V gene TRBV13; D might be TRBD1 (7 bases). V was clipped by 4 bases and J by 2 bases, with 15 bases between them. The germline V gene encodes CDR1 PRHDT and CDR2 FYEKMQ (reference sequence). The CDR3 totals 16 residues. CDR3 bases: TGTGCCAGCAGCTCCACCCAGGGGGGTACCTACAATGAGCAGTTCTTC. It specifies CASSSTQGGTYNEQFF.

In nucleotides, the CDR3 is TGCGCCAGCAGCTTGGGGTCAGGGAAGGCCGGGGAGCTGTTTTTT. Its translation is CASSLGSGKAGELFF. The V call is TRBV5-1, the J call TRBJ2-2, with a tentative D call TRBD1 (5 bases). CDR1 is SGHRS, CDR2 YFSETQ, per germline. Trimming cost V 0 bases and J 6 bases, with 12 bases left between them. This CDR3 spans 15 amino acids.

V and J are TRBV5-1 and TRBJ2-7, with D tentatively TRBD2 (6 bases). The length of the CDR3 is 14 residues. Germline V CDR1 and CDR2: SGHRS, YFSETQ. With 0 bases removed from V and 6 bases from J, the gap between germline ends came to 13 bases. CDR3: CASSLGTKTAEQYV. The CDR3 bases are TGCGCCAGCAGCTTGGGGACTAAAACGGCCGAGCAGTACGTC.

This clone was seen just once. V and J are TRBV6-1 and TRBJ2-7, with D possibly being TRBD1 (6 bases). Germline values: CDR1 MNHNS, CDR2 SASEGT. The CDR3 has 15 residues. V was clipped by 0 bases and J by 5 bases, with 14 bases between them. CDR3 region: CASSEATSGENEQYV. For the CDR3, the DNA is TGTGCCAGCAGTGAAGCGACCTCAGGGGAAAACGAGCAGTACGTC.